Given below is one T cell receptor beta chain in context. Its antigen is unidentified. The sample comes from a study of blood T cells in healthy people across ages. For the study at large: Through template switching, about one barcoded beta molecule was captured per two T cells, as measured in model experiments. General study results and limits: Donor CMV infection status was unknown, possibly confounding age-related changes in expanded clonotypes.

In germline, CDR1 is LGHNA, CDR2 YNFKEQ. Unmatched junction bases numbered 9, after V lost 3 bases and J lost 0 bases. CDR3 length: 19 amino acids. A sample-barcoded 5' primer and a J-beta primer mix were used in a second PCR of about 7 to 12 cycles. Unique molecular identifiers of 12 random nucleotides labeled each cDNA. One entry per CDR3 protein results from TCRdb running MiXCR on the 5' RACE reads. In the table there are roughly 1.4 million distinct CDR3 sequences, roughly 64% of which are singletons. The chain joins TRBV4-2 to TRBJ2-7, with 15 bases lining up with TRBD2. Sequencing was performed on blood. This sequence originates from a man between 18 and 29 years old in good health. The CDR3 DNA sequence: TGTGCCAGCAGCCACGAATCCGGGACTAGCGGGAGGAGCTCCTACGAGCAGTACTTC. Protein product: CASSHESGTSGRSSYEQYF.